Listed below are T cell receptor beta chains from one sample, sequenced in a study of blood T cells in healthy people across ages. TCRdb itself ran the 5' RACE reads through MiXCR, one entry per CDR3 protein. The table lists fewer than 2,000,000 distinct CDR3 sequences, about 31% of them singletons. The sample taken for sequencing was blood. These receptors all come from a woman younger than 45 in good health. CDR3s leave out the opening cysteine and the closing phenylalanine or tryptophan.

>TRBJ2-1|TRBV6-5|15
ASSYSKIGGGYNEQF
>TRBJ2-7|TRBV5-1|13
ASSPGTEVRREQY
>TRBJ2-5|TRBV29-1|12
SVRPGLQGETQY
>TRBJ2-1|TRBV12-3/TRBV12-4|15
ASSSLPPGGGNNEQF
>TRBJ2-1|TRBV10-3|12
AISEGMGNNEQF
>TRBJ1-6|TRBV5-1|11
ASSSLLNSPLH
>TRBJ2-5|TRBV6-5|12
ASSYSSLQETQY
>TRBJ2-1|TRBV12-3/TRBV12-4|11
ASTGTIGNEQF
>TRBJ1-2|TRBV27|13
ASSSSGQGARGYT
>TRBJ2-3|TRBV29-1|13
SVEVGRGHTDTQY
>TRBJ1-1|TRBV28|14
ASSLVTGVLGTEAF
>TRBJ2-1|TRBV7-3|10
ASSNYGDEQF
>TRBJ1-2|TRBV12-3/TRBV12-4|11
ASSLQGSRGYT
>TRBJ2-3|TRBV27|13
ASSLTSIGTDTQY
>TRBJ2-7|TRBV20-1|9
SGTDSYEQY
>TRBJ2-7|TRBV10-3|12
AIGDGRASYEQY
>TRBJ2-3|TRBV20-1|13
SAGGTSGLPNTQY